The 14 T cell receptor beta chains listed next were all sequenced from one sample in a study of T cells in Graves' hyperthyroidism and ophthalmopathy. RNA transcripts were the template for amplifying TCR beta CDR3 regions. The HTBI primer set served for first-round RT-PCR of the TCR CDR3. TCRdb itself ran the multiplex PCR reads through MiXCR, one entry per CDR3 protein. The sample contains some 570,000 distinct CDR3 sequences, approximately 15% of which appear only once. Sequencing input: blood. The source of these receptors is a woman aged 18-30 years with Graves' ophthalmopathy.

The V gene is TRBV15, the J gene TRBJ2-1, with D possibly matching TRBD2 (5 bases). Between the trimmed V and J ends, which lost 4 bases and 4 bases, there was a span of 11 bases. The CDR3 covers 14 residues. Germline assignment: CDR1 LNHNV and CDR2 YYDKDF (reference sequence). The CDR3 bases are TGTGCCACCAGCATACCGGGAATGTACAATGAGCAGTTCTTC. This translates into CATSIPGMYNEQFF.

The chain couples TRBV7-2 to TRBJ1-1; TRBD1 aligns across 8 bases. This CDR3 has 13 amino acids. From germline, CDR1 is SGHTA and CDR2 FQGNSA. The J segment lost 8 bases and the V segment lost 3 bases, leaving 5 bases of the junction unmatched. The DNA for the CDR3 is TGTGCCAGCAGCTTCTCCGGACAGGGCGAAGCTTTCTTT. This sequence encodes CASSFSGQGEAFF.

A single count supports this clonotype. A clone one base away is much larger, so this may be a read error. The chain carries TRBV10-3 and TRBJ1-2; 10 nucleotides line up with TRBD1. The CDR3 contains 15 residues. The germline V gene encodes CDR1 ENHRY and CDR2 SYGVKD. With 3 bases clipped from V and 2 bases from J, the junction kept 3 bases outside the gene matches. This CDR3 is CAISETGQGNYGYTF. In DNA form, the CDR3 reads TGTGCCATCAGTGAAACGGGACAGGGGAACTATGGCTACACCTTC.

This clonotype was seen repeatedly, ten times or more. The rearrangement links TRBV7-9 to TRBJ2-7; 11 bases are shared with TRBD2. Per the germline V gene, CDR1 is SEHNR and CDR2 is FQNEAQ (reference sequence). V shed 6 bases and J 4 bases; nucleotides not matched to a gene: 8. This CDR3 spans 15 amino acids. DNA for the CDR3: TGTGCCAGCAGAAAACTCACTAGCGGGAGTTACGAGCAGTACTTC. This gives the protein CASRKLTSGSYEQYF.

This clonotype was counted many times. The chain carries TRBV28 and TRBJ2-7; 7 bases match TRBD2. The CDR3 has 12 amino acids. With V trimmed by 8 bases and J by 0 bases, 1 base remained unmatched. Germline V gene sequence: CDR1 MDHEN, CDR2 SYDVKM. In nucleotides, the CDR3 is TGTGCCAGCGGGAGGGTCTCCTACGAGCAGTACTTC. This encodes CASGRVSYEQYF.

This clonotype was detected many times. The gene calls are TRBV20-1 and TRBJ2-5; D unclear. This CDR3 is 14 amino acids long. Germline V CDR1 and CDR2: DFQATT, SNEGSKA (reference sequence). The germline V and J ends were trimmed by 3 bases and 4 bases, with 15 bases remaining between them. The CDR3 region is CSASPYRVGETQYF. The CDR3 coding sequence is TGCAGTGCTAGCCCCTACCGTGTGGGAGAGACCCAGTACTTC.

This clonotype was counted ten times or more. This chain uses TRBV3-1 with TRBJ2-3; D is possibly TRBD2 (6 bases). From germline, CDR1 is LGHDT and CDR2 YNNKEL (reference sequence). Trimming took 0 bases from V and 2 from J, leaving 12 bases between them. This CDR3 is 16 amino acids long. The CDR3 region is CASSQDRGGVTDTQYF. The CDR3 nucleotides are TGTGCCAGCAGCCAAGATCGCGGAGGGGTCACAGATACGCAGTATTTT.

V is TRBV20-1 and J is TRBJ2-2; TRBD1 matches 8 bases. The J segment lost 4 bases and the V segment lost 6 bases, leaving 10 bases of the junction unmatched. The CDR3 is 15 amino acids. Germline-derived CDR1 and CDR2 are DFQATT and SNEGSKA (reference sequence). The chain's CDR3 is CSARSPGGVTGELFF. The CDR3 DNA reads as TGCAGTGCACGAAGCCCAGGGGGCGTCACCGGGGAGCTGTTTTTT.

Worth noting for this clonotype: This may arise from a read error, as a much more abundant clone is one base away. Because it lacks the conserved phenylalanine or tryptophan at the end, this CDR3 is likely a read error. For the CDR3, the DNA is TGCGCCAGCAGCTTATCAGGGGACAATCAGCCCCAGCATCTT. Its translation is CASSLSGDNQPQHL. The chain combines TRBV5-1 with TRBJ1-5; possibly TRBD1 for D (6 bases). Germline V gene sequence: CDR1 SGHRS, CDR2 YFSETQ. V dropped 2 bases and J dropped 3 bases, with 9 bases sitting between them. The length of the CDR3 is 14 residues.

This clonotype was counted a few times. This chain connects TRBV7-9 to TRBJ2-1, with TRBD2 matching 12 bases. The CDR3 length is 16 residues. V shed 6 bases and J 6 bases; nucleotides not matched to a gene: 9. Germline V gene data show CDR1 as SEHNR and CDR2 as FQNEAQ (reference sequence). The CDR3 here is CASSRLAGVLGNEQFF. The CDR3 DNA reads TGTGCCAGCAGTCGACTAGCGGGAGTGTTGGGCAATGAGCAGTTCTTC.

This clonotype was found many times. V and J are TRBV28 and TRBJ1-1; 9 bases match TRBD1. This CDR3 has 17 amino acids. Trimming took 5 bases from V and 3 from J; bases not matched to a gene: 13. The germline gives CDR1 MDHEN, CDR2 SYDVKM. This chain's CDR3 is CASSPSGTGIHDTEAFF. CDR3 DNA sequence: TGTGCCAGCAGTCCATCCGGGACAGGGATCCATGACACTGAAGCTTTCTTT.

The chain uses TRBV7-9 and TRBJ2-3; 8 bases match TRBD2. The trim removed 7 bases at V and 2 bases at J, leaving 14 bases unmatched. Germline CDR1 reads SEHNR; CDR2 reads FQNEAQ (reference sequence). CDR3 length: 17 residues. The CDR3 loop reads CASTTIRLAGLTDTQYF. DNA of the CDR3: TGTGCCAGCACCACCATACGGCTAGCGGGCCTCACAGATACGCAGTATTTT.

CDR3 residues: CASGFGTPGQGQFF. The CDR3 coding sequence is TGTGCTAGTGGTTTTGGTACCCCGGGACAGGGGCAGTTCTTC. The genes are TRBV12-5 and TRBJ2-1, with 9 bases identical to TRBD1. CDR1 LGHNT and CDR2 FRNRAP come from the germline V gene. This CDR3 has 14 residues. With 3 bases clipped from V and 12 bases from J, the junction kept 9 bases outside the gene matches.

This clonotype was picked up many times. This rearrangement joins TRBV11-2 to TRBJ2-5; TRBD2 agrees at 9 bases. The germline CDR1 and CDR2 sequences are SGHAT and FQNNGV. The CDR3 runs to 17 residues. J lost 8 bases, V lost 0 bases, and 13 bases had no gene match. The CDR3, as DNA: TGTGCCAGCAGCTTAGACCAGACTAGCGGCAGATGGGCAACCCAGTACTTC. Translated, it gives CASSLDQTSGRWATQYF.